This TCR beta chain was recovered during a study of control samples from healthy donors and cancer patients. Trimming cost V 3 bases and J 7 bases, with 9 bases left between them. The CDR3 is 12 residues long. Germline lookup yields CDR1 SEHNR and CDR2 FQNEAQ (reference sequence). Sequencing used immunoSEQ multiplex PCR; TCRdb keeps in-frame clones, though not all of them. The data hold about 63,000 clones, with 70% to 90% observed a single time. The V call is TRBV7-9, the J call TRBJ1-2; D uncertain. This TCR came from a woman aged 60-75 years with lung cancer. Input material: PBMCs. Here the CDR3 reads CASSFLGSGYTF. As DNA, the CDR3 is TGTGCCAGCAGCTTTCTAGGGTCTGGCTACACCTTC.